Listed below are T cell receptor beta chains from one sample, sequenced in a study of shared clonotypes between healthy human individuals. Some clones are missing from TCRdb's copy, which holds only in-frame ones; the method was immunoSEQ multiplex PCR. The table records about 2.5 million clones, 85% to 95% of them present only once. The sequencing sample was made of naive CD4+ T cells from PBMCs. The receptors here all came from a man between 18 and 29 years old in good health. Some clones in this sample may be carry-over from other donors' samples. The CDR3 runs from the conserved cysteine through the conserved F or W. A D gene is named only where the DNA matches it firmly. Size values are once, few and many counts, or a class for expanded clones, and some rows have none.

d_call clone_size j_call v_call cdr3_nt cdr3_aa
TRBD2 NA TRBJ2-7 TRBV9 TGTGCCAGCAGCCCACGGACTAGCGGATACTACGAGCAGTACTTC CASSPRTSGYYEQYF
NA NA TRBJ2-7 TRBV4-3 TGCGCCAGCAGCCTTGACAGGACCTACGAGCAGTACTTC CASSLDRTYEQYF
NA NA TRBJ2-4 TRBV4-1 TGCGCCAGCAGCGCGCCGGGACTGGGGAACATTCAGTACTTC CASSAPGLGNIQYF
TRBD2 once TRBJ2-3 TRBV18 TGTGCCAGCTCACCGGGACTAGCGGGAGTGCTTAACACAGATACGCAGTATTTT CASSPGLAGVLNTDTQYF
TRBD1 NA TRBJ1-1 TRBV11-2 TGTGCCAGCAGCCCCGGGACAGTTAGAACTGAAGCTTTCTTT CASSPGTVRTEAFF
NA NA TRBJ1-2 TRBV7-2 TGTGCCAGCAGCAGCACGGGACTTTCCTATGGCTACACCTTC CASSSTGLSYGYTF
NA NA TRBJ2-7 TRBV28 TGTGCCAGCAGTTTATTCCCCCCCAAGGATGACGAGCAGTACTTC CASSLFPPKDDEQYF
NA NA TRBJ1-1 TRBV11-2 TGTGCCAGCAGCCGATCCACACGAGTGAACACTGAAGCTTTCTTT CASSRSTRVNTEAFF
NA NA TRBJ1-2 TRBV18 TGTGCCAGCTCACCAGCGCGGCTAGCTAACTATGGCTACACCTTC CASSPARLANYGYTF
TRBD1 NA TRBJ1-2 TRBV6-5 TGTGCCAGCAGCCGCGGGACAGAATATGGCTACACCTTC CASSRGTEYGYTF
NA NA TRBJ1-1 TRBV18 TGTGCCAGCTCGCCCCTCGGAGCTAACACTGAAGCTTTCTTT CASSPLGANTEAFF
TRBD1 NA TRBJ2-4 TRBV25-1 TGTGCCAGCAGCGACAGGGATCTAGCCAAAAACATTCAGTACTTC CASSDRDLAKNIQYF
NA NA TRBJ2-2 TRBV11-1 TGTGCCAGCAGCTCCAACACCGGGGAGCTGTTTTTT CASSSNTGELFF
NA NA TRBJ2-3 TRBV6-5 TGTGCCAGCAGTTACGGGGCAGGGGCTAGCACAGATACGCAGTATTTT CASSYGAGASTDTQYF
NA NA TRBJ1-6 TRBV28 TGTGCCAGCAGTCCCGGGACCCAGAGGAATTCACCCCTCCACTTT CASSPGTQRNSPLHF
TRBD1 NA TRBJ1-2 TRBV5-5 TGTGCCAGCAGCCTCTCCGGGACAGGGGGCACCGGCTACACCTTC CASSLSGTGGTGYTF
NA NA TRBJ2-2 TRBV5-6 TGTGCCAGCAGCTTGGTTTCGCCCGGCGGGGAGCTGTTTTTT CASSLVSPGGELFF
NA NA TRBJ2-7 TRBV29-1 TGCAGCGTTCTGATCGCGGACAGCTCCTACGAGCAGTACTTC CSVLIADSSYEQYF
NA NA TRBJ2-5 TRBV14 TGTGCCAGCAGCAAAGGGGGTCAAGAGACCCAGTACTTC CASSKGGQETQYF
TRBD1 NA TRBJ2-7 TRBV2 TGTGCCAGCAGGGGGACAGGGTTCTCCTACGAGCAGTACTTC CASRGTGFSYEQYF
NA few TRBJ1-1 TRBV27 TGTGCCAGCAGTTTAAGAGCCACAGGGAACACTGAAGCTTTCTTT CASSLRATGNTEAFF
NA NA TRBJ2-1 TRBV21-1 TGTGCCAGCCCTCCGGGTAATTCCTACAATGAGCAGTTCTTC CASPPGNSYNEQFF
NA NA TRBJ1-4 TRBV28 TGTGCCAGCGGATCCCAACCGGGAAAACTGTTTTTT CASGSQPGKLFF
NA once TRBJ2-1 TRBV6-5 TGTGCCAGCCTTAGCCAGACGAGCTCCTACAATGAGCAGTTCTTC CASLSQTSSYNEQFF
TRBD1 NA TRBJ1-4 TRBV28 TGTGCCAGCAGGTTAAGAGGGGGCGGCGGTGAAAAACTGTTTTTT CASRLRGGGGEKLFF
TRBD1 NA TRBJ2-3 TRBV6-1 TGTGCCAGCATTCCCCGGGACAGGGGTTCAGATACGCAGTATTTT CASIPRDRGSDTQYF
NA NA TRBJ2-1 TRBV11-3 TGTGCCAGCAGCCGTGGGAATATGGGGAATGAGCAGTTCTTC CASSRGNMGNEQFF
NA NA TRBJ2-7 TRBV4-2 TGTGCCAGCACCAATGGGGGGTTTCAGTACTTC CASTNGGFQYF
NA NA TRBJ1-2 TRBV20-1 TGCAGTGCTAGAGGGTCCTATGGCTACACCTTC CSARGSYGYTF
TRBD1 NA TRBJ1-2 TRBV11-2 TGTGCCAGCAGCTTAGTATCGGGCAGGGGGAATGGCTACACCTTC CASSLVSGRGNGYTF
TRBD1 NA TRBJ2-3 TRBV9 TGTGCCAGCAGCGTGGGACAGGGGGTGACAGATACGCAGTATTTT CASSVGQGVTDTQYF
NA once TRBJ1-3 TRBV28 TGTGCCAGCTGGTTACGGCCCGGTAGGGGAAACACCATATATTTT CASWLRPGRGNTIYF
NA NA TRBJ1-2 TRBV5-6 TGTGCCAATGACACAGGGCGTCCTAACTATGGCTACACCTTC CANDTGRPNYGYTF
TRBD1 NA TRBJ1-5 TRBV5-6 TGTGCCAGCAGCGCAAACAGGGGTCAGCCCCAGCATTTT CASSANRGQPQHF
NA NA TRBJ2-2 TRBV28 TGTGCCAGCAGTTTAGCGGCGGGGACCACCGGGGAGCTGTTTTTT CASSLAAGTTGELFF
NA few TRBJ2-5 TRBV5-1 TGCGCCAGCAGCTTGCAGCAAGAGACCCAGTACTTC CASSLQQETQYF
NA once TRBJ1-5 TRBV28 TGTGCCAGCAGTCGCCGGGGGGCAGGGGCCGCGATTTATAGCAATCAGCCCCAGCATTTT CASSRRGAGAAIYSNQPQHF
NA NA TRBJ1-1 TRBV5-6 TGTGCCAGCAGCTTGGGTTCTCCTCTCAGCACTGAAGCTTTCTTT CASSLGSPLSTEAFF
TRBD2 NA TRBJ2-7 TRBV11-2 TGTGCCAGCAGCTTAGGCCGACTAGCGGATTACTACGAGCAGTACTTC CASSLGRLADYYEQYF
TRBD1 NA TRBJ1-3 TRBV5-1 TGCGCCAGCAGCCCTACAGGGGGACCTGGAAACACCATATATTTT CASSPTGGPGNTIYF
TRBD1 NA TRBJ1-2 TRBV29-1 TGCAGCGTCCCCACGTTCGGGACAGCCTACTATGGCTACACCTTC CSVPTFGTAYYGYTF
TRBD1 few TRBJ1-5 TRBV30 TGTGCCTGGAGTGTACTAGGACAGGGGATTCAGCCCCAGCATTTT CAWSVLGQGIQPQHF
NA NA TRBJ2-2 TRBV27 TGTGCCAGCAGTTTTGGCGCGGTGAACACCGGGGAGCTGTTTTTT CASSFGAVNTGELFF
NA NA TRBJ1-5 TRBV4-1 TGCGCCAGCAGCCAAGTCGGGCAGGGTCATCAGCCCCAGCATTTT CASSQVGQGHQPQHF
NA NA TRBJ2-2 TRBV5-1 TGCGCCAGCAGCTTACGCCTAGCGACGACCGGGGAGCTGTTTTTT CASSLRLATTGELFF
NA once TRBJ2-5 TRBV25-1 TGTGCCAGCAGTGATTCGGGGGGCCTTCGGGAGACCCAGTACTTC CASSDSGGLRETQYF
NA NA TRBJ2-7 TRBV30 TGTGCCTGGAGTTCTTTCTACGAGCAGTACTTC CAWSSFYEQYF
TRBD1 NA TRBJ2-5 TRBV7-2 TGTGCCAGCAGCTTAGGGGACAGGGGAGGAGAGACCCAGTACTTC CASSLGDRGGETQYF
TRBD1 NA TRBJ1-1 TRBV5-1 TGCGCCAGCAGCTTGGCCAAATGGACAGGGGAAACCATGAACACTGAAGCTTTCTTT CASSLAKWTGETMNTEAFF
NA once TRBJ2-7 TRBV7-8 TGTGCCAGCAGCCCCGGGACCGTCTCCTACGAGCAGTACTTC CASSPGTVSYEQYF
NA once TRBJ2-5 TRBV7-3 TGTGCCAGCAGCCTGGGAGGAGGGCAAGAGACCCAGTACTTC CASSLGGGQETQYF
NA NA TRBJ2-7 TRBV6-6 TGTGCCAGCAAATCTACCTCGCCCTACGAGCAGTACTTC CASKSTSPYEQYF